The 10 T cell receptor beta chains in this list originate from one sample, sequenced in a study of neoadjuvant nivolumab and ipilimumab in lung cancer. Method: immunoSEQ multiplex PCR; TCRdb's copy keeps in-frame clones and lacks some. The sample includes fewer than 20,000 clones, roughly three quarters of them seen just once. Here the sequenced sample was tumor tissue, taken after neoadjuvant nivolumab, alone or with ipilimumab, at or shortly before surgery. These receptor sequences come from an adult with non-small cell lung cancer.

The V gene is TRBV13, the J gene TRBJ1-1, with 7 bases identical to TRBD1. J was trimmed by 4 bases and V by 1 base; bases with no gene match: 6. The CDR3 extends over 15 amino acids. Germline CDR1 reads PRHDT; CDR2 reads FYEKMQ (reference sequence). DNA for the CDR3: TGTGCCAGCAGCTTAGCGAGACAGGGAGGCACTGAAGCTTTCTTT. Its translation: CASSLARQGGTEAFF.

The V call is TRBV7-9, the J call TRBJ2-3; D is uncertain. The CDR3 is made up of 12 amino acids. V was clipped by 5 bases and J by 5 bases, with 8 bases between them. CDR1 is SEHNR, CDR2 FQNEAQ, per germline (reference sequence). The CDR3 nucleotides read TGTGCCAGCAGCACAATTGGAGATACGCAGTATTTT. Translation gives CASSTIGDTQYF.

The table lists this clone with a few counts. V gene TRBV15 combines with J gene TRBJ2-6, with D perhaps matching TRBD1 or TRBD2 (5 bases each). The germline V and J ends were trimmed by 6 bases and 2 bases, with 14 bases remaining between them. The CDR3 has 16 residues. Germline-derived CDR1 and CDR2 are LNHNV and YYDKDF (reference sequence). The chain's CDR3 is CATRGEGSAGANVLTF. Written as DNA, the CDR3 is TGTGCCACCAGGGGAGAGGGGTCGGCTGGGGCCAACGTCCTGACTTTC.

The chain has TRBV10-2 and TRBJ1-5, with D uncertain. V shed 2 bases and J shed 0 bases, with 8 bases lying between them. CDR1 and CDR2 from the germline V gene are WSHSY and SAAADI. The CDR3 consists of 15 residues. The CDR3 DNA reads as TGCGCCAGCAGTGAGGGCTTTAATAGCAATCAGCCCCAGCATTTT. Translating it yields CASSEGFNSNQPQHF.

The chain carries TRBV30 and TRBJ1-4, with D hard to call. Trimming cost V 0 bases and J 6 bases, with 5 bases left between them. CDR1 is GTSNPN, CDR2 SVGIG, per germline (reference sequence). The CDR3 consists of 12 residues. This CDR3 is CAWSVLDEKLFF. Here the CDR3 DNA reads TGTGCCTGGAGTGTTTTAGATGAAAAACTGTTTTTT.

The chain uses TRBV7-2 and TRBJ1-6, with D hard to call. The CDR3 extends over 12 amino acids. The germline gives CDR1 SGHTA, CDR2 FQGNSA. V shed 1 base and J shed 10 bases, with 5 bases lying between them. This CDR3 reads CASSLGSSPLHF. In DNA form, the CDR3 reads TGTGCCAGCAGCTTAGGGAGCTCACCCCTCCACTTT.

V and J are TRBV30 and TRBJ1-2, with unresolved D. Looked up from germline, CDR1 is GTSNPN and CDR2 is SVGIG (reference sequence). This CDR3 region has 13 residues. V lost 0 bases and J lost 2, with 7 bases in between. The CDR3 bases are TGTGCCTGGAGTGTAGACGAAAACTATGGCTACACCTTC. Translation gives CAWSVDENYGYTF.

The rearrangement links TRBV5-1 to TRBJ1-2; D not resolved. The V gene's germline CDR1 is SGHRS and CDR2 YFSETQ. V lost 0 bases and J 4 bases, leaving 10 bases between the germline ends. The CDR3 loop spans 14 amino acids. This CDR3 reads CASSLVGEGYGYTF. The CDR3 DNA follows: TGCGCCAGCAGCTTGGTCGGGGAAGGCTATGGCTACACCTTC.

This clone has a single count. The rearrangement links TRBV10-3 to TRBJ2-5; D is unresolved. V shed 11 bases and J shed 3 bases, with 13 bases lying between them. The CDR3 consists of 12 residues. Germline V CDR1 and CDR2: ENHRY, SYGVKD. In DNA form, the CDR3 reads TGTGCCTCCCGAGGCACGGAAGAGACCCAGTACTTC. This translates into CASRGTEETQYF.

V usage is TRBV5-6 and J usage is TRBJ1-2; D perhaps matches TRBD1 (5 bases). Trimming left V 7 bases short and J 2 bases short, with 9 bases between. In germline, CDR1 is SGHDT, CDR2 YYEEEE. The CDR3 runs 12 residues. CDR3 bases: TGTGCCAGCGGGACGAGGAACTATGGCTACACCTTC. Its translation is CASGTRNYGYTF.